This TCR beta chain was retrieved from a study of blood T cell repertoires in COVID-19. Study details: Both acute and convalescent COVID-19 samples were obtained from the United States, Italy and Spain. The cDNA or gDNA used as material had been derived from T cells, B-cell-depleted T cells, or PBMCs.

CDR3 size: 15 residues. The V gene's germline CDR1 is SGHTA and CDR2 FQGNSA. V gave up 5 bases and J gave up 1 base; unmatched junction bases: 7. In the authors' workflow: By means of reference gene primer amplification, nucleated cell counts were estimated. TCRdb's table, derived via immunoSEQ multiplex PCR, lists solely in-frame clones and lacks some. That table furnishes V, J and clone size, whereas the DNA furnished D and trimming. The sample yields 200,000 to 300,000 clones, 80% to 95% seen once. Seattle patient enrollment occurred during active infection, with longitudinal follow-up thereafter. Material for sequencing was peripheral blood. The rearrangement links TRBV7-2 to TRBJ2-5, with TRBD2 identical over 7 bases. This sequence was found in a young man with COVID-19, enrolled during active disease. The CDR3 sequence is CASSPPGGLQETQYF. For the CDR3, the DNA is TGTGCCAGCAGCCCCCCGGGAGGACTCCAAGAGACCCAGTACTTC.